The 5 T cell receptor beta chains in this list originate from one sample, sequenced in a study of cytomegalovirus exposure and HLA in healthy donors. PCR was performed using 60 Vbeta and 13 Jbeta primers. This table comes from immunoSEQ multiplex PCR, and its TCRdb copy is limited to in-frame clones, with some not included. Seen here are more than 150,000 clones, around 74% observed once, and the top ten hold under 2%. The specimen was PBMCs. These receptors all stem from a girl aged 5-17 years in good health and CMV-seropositive.

In this sample, this clone turned up once. The chain couples TRBV6-1 to TRBJ2-2; D possibly corresponds to TRBD1 (5 bases). The CDR3 is made up of 14 amino acids. Trimming took off 6 bases at V and 3 bases at J, with 11 bases between the two ends. Germline CDR1 is MNHNS and CDR2 is SASEGT. The CDR3 loop reads CASRIPGYTGELFF. In DNA, the CDR3 is TGTGCCAGCAGGATACCAGGGTACACCGGGGAGCTGTTTTTT.

This chain uses TRBV15 with TRBJ2-5; 7 positions match TRBD2. V lost 1 base to trimming and J lost 5 bases; unmatched junction nucleotides: 1. Germline loops: CDR1 LNHNV, CDR2 YYDKDF (reference sequence). The length of the CDR3 is 13 residues. CDR3 loop: CATSRGEGETQYF. CDR3 DNA sequence: TGTGCCACCAGCAGAGGGGAGGGTGAGACCCAGTACTTC.

This rearrangement joins TRBV25-1 to TRBJ2-7, with 8 positions matching TRBD2. The CDR3 spans 14 residues. The trim removed 4 bases at V and 7 bases at J, leaving 9 bases unmatched. Per germline, CDR1 MGHDK and CDR2 SYGVNS. CDR3 sequence reads: CASSVGGGPGEQYF. The CDR3 DNA follows: TGTGCCAGCAGTGTCGGCGGGGGGCCGGGGGAGCAGTACTTC.

This clone was picked up a small number of times. This chain links TRBV4-3 with TRBJ2-1; D remains ambiguous. V dropped 0 bases and J dropped 2 bases, with 8 bases sitting between them. The CDR3 extends over 15 amino acids. Germline CDR1 and CDR2: LGHNA and YSLEER. The CDR3 region has the DNA TGCGCCAGCAGCCAAGATCGTGAGGCCTACAATGAGCAGTTCTTC. It translates to CASSQDREAYNEQFF.

The chain links TRBV6-5 to TRBJ2-6; 7 nucleotides agree with TRBD2. The CDR3 has 15 amino acids. The V and J ends lost 4 bases and 2 bases, in that order; junction bases with no gene match: 2. The germline gives CDR1 MNHEY, CDR2 SVGAGI. The CDR3 DNA follows: TGTGCCAGCAGTTCAGGGAGGGCTGGGGCCAACGTCCTGACTTTC. Protein sequence: CASSSGRAGANVLTF.